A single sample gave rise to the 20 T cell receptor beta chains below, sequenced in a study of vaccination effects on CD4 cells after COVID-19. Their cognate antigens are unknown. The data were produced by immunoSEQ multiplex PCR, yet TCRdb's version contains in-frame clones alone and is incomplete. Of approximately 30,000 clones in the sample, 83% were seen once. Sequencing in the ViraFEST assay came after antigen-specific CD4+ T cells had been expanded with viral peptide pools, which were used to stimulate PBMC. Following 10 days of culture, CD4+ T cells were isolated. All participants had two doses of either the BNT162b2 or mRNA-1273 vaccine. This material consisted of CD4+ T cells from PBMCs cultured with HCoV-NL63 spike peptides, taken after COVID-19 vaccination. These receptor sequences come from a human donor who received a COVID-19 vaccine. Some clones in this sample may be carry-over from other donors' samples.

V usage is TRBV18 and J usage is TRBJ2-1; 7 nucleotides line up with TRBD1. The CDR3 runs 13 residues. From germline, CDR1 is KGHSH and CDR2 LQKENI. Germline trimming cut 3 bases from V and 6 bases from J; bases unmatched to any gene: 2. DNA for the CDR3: TGTGCCAGCTCACCTGACAGGGTCAATGAGCAGTTCTTC. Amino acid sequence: CASSPDRVNEQFF.

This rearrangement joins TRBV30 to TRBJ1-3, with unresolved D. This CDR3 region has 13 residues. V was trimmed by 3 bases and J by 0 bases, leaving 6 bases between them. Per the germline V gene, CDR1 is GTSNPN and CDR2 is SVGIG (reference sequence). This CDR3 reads CAWRLGSGNTIYF. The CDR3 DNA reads TGTGCCTGGAGGTTGGGCTCTGGAAACACCATATATTTT.

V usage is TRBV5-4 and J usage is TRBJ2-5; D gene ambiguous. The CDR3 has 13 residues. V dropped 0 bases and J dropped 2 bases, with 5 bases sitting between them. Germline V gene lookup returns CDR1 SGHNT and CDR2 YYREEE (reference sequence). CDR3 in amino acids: CASSLEGQETQYF. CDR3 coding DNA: TGTGCCAGCAGCTTGGAGGGTCAAGAGACCCAGTACTTC.

CDR3 sequence: CAGLCGTGDSYEQYV. The CDR3 nucleotides read TGTGCCGGACTCTGCGGGACAGGGGATTCCTACGAGCAGTACGTC. The V call is TRBV6-5, the J call TRBJ2-7, with 10 bases lining up with TRBD1. The V gene's germline CDR1 is MNHEY and CDR2 SVGAGI. The CDR3 has 15 residues. Unmatched junction bases numbered 11, after V lost 11 bases and J lost 1 base.

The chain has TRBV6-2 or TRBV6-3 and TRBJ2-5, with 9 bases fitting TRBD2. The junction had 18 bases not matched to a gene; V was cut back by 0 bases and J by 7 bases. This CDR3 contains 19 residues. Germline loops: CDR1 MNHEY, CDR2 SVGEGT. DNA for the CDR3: TGTGCCAGCAGTTACTCTGGGTCTCCCCCGGGACTAGCAGGAGGGACCCAGTACTTC. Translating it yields CASSYSGSPPGLAGGTQYF.

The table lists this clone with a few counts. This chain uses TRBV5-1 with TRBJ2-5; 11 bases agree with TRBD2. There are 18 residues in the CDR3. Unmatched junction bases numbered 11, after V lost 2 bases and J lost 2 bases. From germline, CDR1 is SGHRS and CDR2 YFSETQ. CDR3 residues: CASSFDTSGGRVQETQYF. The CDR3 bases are TGCGCCAGCAGCTTTGACACTAGCGGGGGCCGAGTACAAGAGACCCAGTACTTC. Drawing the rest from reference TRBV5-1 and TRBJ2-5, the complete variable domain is KAGVTQTPRYLIKTRGQQVTLSCSPISGHRSVSWYQQTPGQGLQFLFEYFSETQRNKGNFPGRFSGRQFSNSRSEMNVSTLELGDSALYLCASSFDTSGGRVQETQYFGPGTRLLVL.

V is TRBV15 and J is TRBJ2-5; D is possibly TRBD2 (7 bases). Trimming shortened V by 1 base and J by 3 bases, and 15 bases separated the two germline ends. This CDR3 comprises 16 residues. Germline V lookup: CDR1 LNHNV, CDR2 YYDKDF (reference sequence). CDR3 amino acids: CATSRGGGATEETQYF. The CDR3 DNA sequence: TGTGCCACCAGCAGAGGTGGGGGGGCTACAGAAGAGACCCAGTACTTC.

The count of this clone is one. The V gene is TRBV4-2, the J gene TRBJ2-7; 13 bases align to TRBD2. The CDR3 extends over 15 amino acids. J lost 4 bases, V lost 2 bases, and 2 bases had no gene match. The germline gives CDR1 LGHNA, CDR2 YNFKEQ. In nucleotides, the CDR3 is TGTGCCAGCAGCCAAACTAGCGGGGGGGCTTACGAGCAGTACGTC. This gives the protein CASSQTSGGAYEQYV.

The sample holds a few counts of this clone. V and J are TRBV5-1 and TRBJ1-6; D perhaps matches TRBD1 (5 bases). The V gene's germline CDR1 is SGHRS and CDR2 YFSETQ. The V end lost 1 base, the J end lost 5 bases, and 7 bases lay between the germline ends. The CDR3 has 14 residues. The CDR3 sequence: CASSLQGDNSPLHF. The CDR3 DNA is TGCGCCAGCAGCTTGCAAGGGGATAATTCACCCCTCCACTTT.

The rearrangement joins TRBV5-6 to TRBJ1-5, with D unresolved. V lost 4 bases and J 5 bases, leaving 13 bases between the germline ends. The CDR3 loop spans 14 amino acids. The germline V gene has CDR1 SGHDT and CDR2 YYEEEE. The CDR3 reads CASSPRGGDQPQHF. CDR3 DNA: TGTGCCAGCAGCCCCCGTGGCGGGGATCAGCCCCAGCATTTT.

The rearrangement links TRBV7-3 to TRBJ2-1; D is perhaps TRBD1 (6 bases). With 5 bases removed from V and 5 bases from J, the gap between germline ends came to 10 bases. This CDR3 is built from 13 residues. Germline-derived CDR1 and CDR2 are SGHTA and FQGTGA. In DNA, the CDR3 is TGTGCCAGCAGCCAAGGACAGAACAATGAGCAGTTCTTC. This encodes CASSQGQNNEQFF.

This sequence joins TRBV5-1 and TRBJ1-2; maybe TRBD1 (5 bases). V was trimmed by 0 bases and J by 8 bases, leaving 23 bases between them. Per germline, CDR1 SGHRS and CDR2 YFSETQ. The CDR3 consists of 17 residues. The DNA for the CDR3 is TGCGCCAGCAGCTTGGCCGGGACGGCATCACCTCTGGGAGGCTACACCTTC. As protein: CASSLAGTASPLGGYTF.

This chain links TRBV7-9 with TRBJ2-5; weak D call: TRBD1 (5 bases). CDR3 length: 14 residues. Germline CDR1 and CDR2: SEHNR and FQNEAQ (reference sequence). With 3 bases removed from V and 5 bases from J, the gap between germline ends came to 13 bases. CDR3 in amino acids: CASSFLEGAETQYF. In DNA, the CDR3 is TGTGCCAGCAGCTTTCTCGAAGGGGCTGAGACCCAGTACTTC.

As DNA, the CDR3 is TGCGCCAGCAGCTTGGCAGGGTCCGATACGCAGTATTTT. It encodes CASSLAGSDTQYF. The J gene is TRBJ2-3, the V gene TRBV5-1; D is possibly TRBD1 (5 bases). Trimming shortened V by 0 bases and J by 6 bases, and 8 bases separated the two germline ends. The CDR3 loop spans 13 amino acids. Germline CDR1 SGHRS, CDR2 YFSETQ.

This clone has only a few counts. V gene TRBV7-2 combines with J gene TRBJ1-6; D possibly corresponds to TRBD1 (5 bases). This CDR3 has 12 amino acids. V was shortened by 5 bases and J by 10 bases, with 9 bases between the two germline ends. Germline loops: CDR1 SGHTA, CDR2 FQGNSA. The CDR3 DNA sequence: TGTGCCAGCAGCCCAGGGAACTCACCCCTCCACTTT. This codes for CASSPGNSPLHF.

The DNA for the CDR3 is TGTGCCAGCAGTTACACGGGGAAAGACTATGGCTACACCTTC. Its protein product is CASSYTGKDYGYTF. The chain uses TRBV6-2 or TRBV6-3 and TRBJ1-2; D unclear. The CDR3 totals 14 residues. Per germline, CDR1 MNHEY and CDR2 SVGEGT. Trimming removed 2 bases from V and 3 bases from J, with 10 bases in between.

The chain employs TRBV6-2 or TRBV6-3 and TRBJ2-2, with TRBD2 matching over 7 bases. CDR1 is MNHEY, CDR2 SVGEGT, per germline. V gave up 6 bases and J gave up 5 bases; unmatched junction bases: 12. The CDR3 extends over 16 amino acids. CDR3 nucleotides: TGTGCCAGCAGCAGCCCCCTAGCGGACCTTACCGGGGAGCTGTTTTTT. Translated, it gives CASSSPLADLTGELFF.

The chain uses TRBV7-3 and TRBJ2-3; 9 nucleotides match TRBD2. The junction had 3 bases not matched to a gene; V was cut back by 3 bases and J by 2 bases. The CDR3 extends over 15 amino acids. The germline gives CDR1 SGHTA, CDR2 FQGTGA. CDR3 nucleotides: TGTGCCAGCAGCTTCGCGGGGGGGTTCACAGATACGCAGTATTTT. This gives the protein CASSFAGGFTDTQYF.

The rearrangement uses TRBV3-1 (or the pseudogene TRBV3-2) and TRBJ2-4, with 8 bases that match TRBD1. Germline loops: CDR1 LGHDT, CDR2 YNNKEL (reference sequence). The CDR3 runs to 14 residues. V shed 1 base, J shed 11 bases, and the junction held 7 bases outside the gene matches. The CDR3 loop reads CASSQAGTGRVQYF. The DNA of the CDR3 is TGTGCCAGCAGCCAAGCCGGGACAGGTCGAGTTCAGTACTTC.

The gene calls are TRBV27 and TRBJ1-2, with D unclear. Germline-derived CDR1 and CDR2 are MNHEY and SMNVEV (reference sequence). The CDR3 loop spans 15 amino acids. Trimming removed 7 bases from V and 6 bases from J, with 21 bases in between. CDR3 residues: CASTKMGGRRNGYTF. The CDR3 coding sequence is TGTGCCAGCACCAAAATGGGCGGACGTAGAAATGGCTACACCTTC.